This record concerns one TCR beta chain sequence. The sample is drawn from a study of cytomegalovirus exposure and HLA in healthy donors. In germline, CDR1 is MNHEY, CDR2 SVGAGI. V was shortened by 8 bases and J by 0 bases, with 14 bases between the two germline ends. The CDR3 has 14 amino acids. The PCR had 60 Vbeta and 13 Jbeta primers. In the original analysis: A later analysis counted about 80 million unique TCR beta chains, around 10 million shared. The table came from immunoSEQ multiplex PCR; TCRdb's copy has only in-frame clones and leaves some out. Clone size and the V and J calls come from that table; the DNA yielded D and trimming. The repertoire includes 90,000 to 100,000 clones, around 10% of them detected once, and 5% to 5.5% sits in the top ten.

The sample was PBMCs. This chain connects TRBV6-5 to TRBJ2-7, with D possibly matching TRBD2 (5 bases). This TCR derives from a man aged 50 or older in good health and CMV-seropositive. CDR3: CASSLGEFSYEQYF. The CDR3 DNA reads TGTGCCAGCTCCCTTGGGGAGTTCTCCTACGAGCAGTACTTC.